Each of the 32 T cell receptor beta chains below was sequenced from the same sample in a study of blood T cell repertoires in COVID-19 (dated by TCRdb to about 2020). The library came from the immunoSEQ multiplex PCR assay. Entries here come from immuneACCESS through TCRdb and include only in-frame sequences with V and J called. Some clones fail to appear in such tables; in the studies checked, an unresolved V gene covers under half of the shortfall, and the cause of the remainder is unknown. For this sample the table gives about 180,000 clones, of which roughly 80% were detected only once. The ten largest clones take up roughly 7.1% of the sample. Sample: peripheral blood. The receptors were sampled from a human donor in a cohort sampled during active COVID-19.

The V and J genes are TRBV2 and TRBJ1-2, with TRBD1 identical over 7 bases. The CDR3 is made up of 15 amino acids. Germline V CDR1 and CDR2: SNHLY, FYNNEI. The V and J ends lost 6 bases and 2 bases, in that order; junction bases with no gene match: 9. DNA for the CDR3: TGTGCCAGCAGGGACTCAACAGGGGCGAACTATGGCTACACCTTC. It translates to CASRDSTGANYGYTF. The full variable domain, its missing parts supplied by reference TRBV2 and TRBJ1-2, is EPEVTQTPSHQVTQMGQEVILRCVPISNHLYFYWYRQILGQKVEFLVSFYNNEISEKSEIFDDQFSVERPDGSNFTLKIRSTKLEDSAMYFCASRDSTGANYGYTFGSGTRLTVV.

The chain has TRBV25-1 and TRBJ2-7, with 10 bases matching TRBD1. Germline CDR1 reads MGHDK; CDR2 reads SYGVNS. Unmatched junction bases numbered 7, after V lost 6 bases and J lost 2 bases. This CDR3 contains 15 residues. In DNA, the CDR3 is TGTGCCAGCAGCCCGGACAGGGGGTCGGCCTACGAGCAGTACTTC. Protein: CASSPDRGSAYEQYF.

V is TRBV7-9 and J is TRBJ1-2; 10 bases line up with TRBD1. Trimming at V came to 3 bases and at J to 4 bases, leaving 8 bases not matched to a gene. CDR3 length equals 16 residues. CDR1 is SEHNR and CDR2 is FQNEAQ in the germline V gene (reference sequence). The CDR3 DNA follows: TGTGCCAGCAGCTTGTCTGGACAGGGGGTTGGCTATGGCTACACCTTC. Encoded protein: CASSLSGQGVGYGYTF.

This rearrangement joins TRBV7-9 to TRBJ1-1; D might be TRBD1 (5 bases). The CDR3 totals 15 residues. Germline assignment: CDR1 SEHNR and CDR2 FQNEAQ (reference sequence). Between the trimmed V and J ends, which lost 5 bases and 0 bases, there was a span of 13 bases. The CDR3 DNA reads TGTGCCAGCAGCCAACTTGGCAGGGTGAACACTGAAGCTTTCTTT. Its translation: CASSQLGRVNTEAFF.

The rearrangement links TRBV3-1 (or the pseudogene TRBV3-2) to TRBJ1-4, with a possible D match to TRBD1 (6 bases). This CDR3 contains 14 residues. The V end lost 5 bases, the J end lost 5 bases, and 12 bases lay between the germline ends. Per germline, CDR1 LGHDT and CDR2 YNNKEL (reference sequence). The CDR3 is CASSDGTQNEKLFF. The CDR3 nucleotides read TGTGCCAGCAGCGACGGGACACAGAATGAAAAACTGTTTTTT.

As regards this clone: Germline and junction disagree at one end, which may indicate a read error. The rearrangement joins TRBV7-9 to TRBJ1-2, with 8 bases lining up with TRBD1. From germline, CDR1 is SEHNR and CDR2 FQNEAQ (reference sequence). The CDR3 has 14 residues. CDR3 sequence (DNA): TGTGCCAGCAGCAAGGACAGGGATCTCTATAGCTACACCTTC. As protein: CASSKDRDLYSYTF.

The chain uses TRBV18 and TRBJ2-1; 8 positions match TRBD2. The CDR3 has 15 residues. CDR1 and CDR2 from the germline V gene are KGHSH and LQKENI. V was pared by 0 bases and J by 5 bases, with 3 bases of the junction left unmatched. CDR3 protein: CASSPPTGGNNEQFF. For the CDR3, the DNA is TGTGCCAGCTCACCACCGACGGGGGGGAACAATGAGCAGTTCTTC.

V is TRBV18 and J is TRBJ2-5; D call uncertain. The ends were cut back, 0 bases at V and 0 bases at J, with 5 bases in the middle. Germline values: CDR1 KGHSH, CDR2 LQKENI. This CDR3 region has 14 residues. Here the CDR3 DNA reads TGTGCCAGCTCACCACCGAACAACCAAGAGACCCAGTACTTC. This translates into CASSPPNNQETQYF. The whole variable domain, remainder taken from reference TRBV18 and TRBJ2-5, is NAGVMQNPRHLVRRRGQEARLRCSPMKGHSHVYWYRQLPEEGLKFMVYLQKENIIDESGMPKERFSAEFPKEGPSILRIQQVVRGDSAAYFCASSPPNNQETQYFGPGTRLLVL.

This chain's CDR3 is CASSQGAGGREQYF. CDR3 coding DNA: TGTGCCAGCAGCCAAGGGGCAGGGGGCCGGGAGCAGTACTTC. The genes are TRBV3-1 (or the pseudogene TRBV3-2) and TRBJ2-7; 8 nucleotides align to TRBD1. This CDR3 spans 14 amino acids. The V gene's germline CDR1 is LGHDT and CDR2 YNNKEL (reference sequence). V shed 1 base, J shed 7 bases, and the junction held 6 bases outside the gene matches.

V and J are TRBV7-3 and TRBJ2-1; D may be TRBD1 (5 bases). Per the germline V gene, CDR1 is SGHTA and CDR2 is FQGTGA. This CDR3 is 12 amino acids long. V dropped 3 bases and J dropped 7 bases, with 7 bases sitting between them. CDR3 nucleotide sequence: TGTGCCAGCAGCTTGTCAGGGAATGAGCAGTTCTTC. This sequence encodes CASSLSGNEQFF. Variable domain in full (rest from reference TRBV7-3 and TRBJ2-1): GAGVSQTPSNKVTEKGKYVELRCDPISGHTALYWYRQSLGQGPEFLIYFQGTGAADDSGLPNDRFFAVRPEGSVSTLKIQRTERGDSAVYLCASSLSGNEQFFGPGTRLTVL.

This clone was counted once. The chain employs TRBV5-1 and TRBJ2-7, with D unclear. Trimming took off 1 base at V and 2 bases at J, with 13 bases between the two ends. CDR3 length: 15 residues. The germline V gene has CDR1 SGHRS and CDR2 YFSETQ. The CDR3 protein is CASSLIGGLTYEQYF. Here the CDR3 DNA reads TGCGCCAGCAGCTTGATCGGCGGTTTGACCTACGAGCAGTACTTC.

The rearrangement links TRBV11-3 to TRBJ2-3; 7 bases fit TRBD2. Germline CDR1 and CDR2: SGHNT and YENEEA. This CDR3 has 15 amino acids. V lost 5 bases, J lost 1 base, and 6 bases stayed unmatched. CDR3 nucleotide sequence: TGTGCCAGCAGCCCAGGACGGGGGGGCACAGATACGCAGTATTTT. Translated: CASSPGRGGTDTQYF.

The genes are TRBV6-6 and TRBJ2-7; 8 positions agree with TRBD1. V shed 2 bases and J 2 bases; nucleotides not matched to a gene: 8. The CDR3 is 16 residues long. Per the germline V gene, CDR1 is MNHNY and CDR2 is SVGAGI (reference sequence). In DNA, the CDR3 is TGTGCCAGCAGTTACGGGGACAGGTTGAACCCCTACGAGCAGTACTTC. Protein: CASSYGDRLNPYEQYF.

This chain joins TRBV27 and TRBJ2-5; 12 bases are shared with TRBD2. J gave up 2 bases and V 6 bases, and 4 bases lay outside the gene matches. This CDR3 contains 15 residues. Germline assignment: CDR1 MNHEY and CDR2 SMNVEV (reference sequence). CDR3 DNA sequence: TGTGCCAGCAGACGACTAGCGGGGGTTCAAGAGACCCAGTACTTC. Amino acid sequence: CASRRLAGVQETQYF.

This chain connects TRBV5-1 to TRBJ1-1, with D possibly matching TRBD1 (6 bases). CDR3 size: 14 residues. CDR1 and CDR2 from the germline V gene are SGHRS and YFSETQ. The V end was cut by 4 bases, the J end by 6 bases, with 16 bases between. The CDR3 region is CASSGGAGAAEAFF. The DNA of the CDR3 is TGCGCCAGCAGCGGGGGGGCGGGGGCCGCTGAAGCTTTCTTT.

The CDR3 loop reads CASSPGRALIQYF. In nucleotides, the CDR3 is TGTGCCAGCAGCCCGGGCAGGGCGTTAATTCAGTACTTC. The rearrangement uses TRBV6-5 and TRBJ2-4; a possible D gene is TRBD1 (5 bases). The CDR3 runs to 13 residues. The germline V gene has CDR1 MNHEY and CDR2 SVGAGI. Trimming left V 6 bases short and J 10 bases short, with 16 bases between.

The chain links TRBV10-3 to TRBJ1-1, with TRBD1 identical over 7 bases. Germline loops: CDR1 ENHRY, CDR2 SYGVKD. V lost 7 bases, J lost 4 bases, and 9 bases stayed unmatched. The CDR3 consists of 14 residues. As DNA, the CDR3 is TGTGCCATCAAGGCCCGGGACAGCGGCACTGAAGCTTTCTTT. Its protein product is CAIKARDSGTEAFF.

This sequence joins TRBV10-1 and TRBJ2-1; D may be TRBD1 (5 bases). The CDR3 contains 14 residues. The V end was cut by 3 bases, the J end by 9 bases, with 15 bases between. Germline-derived CDR1 and CDR2 are WNHNN and SYGVQD (reference sequence). DNA for the CDR3: TGCGCCAGCAGTGATGTCCAGGGCCGTGGTGAGCAGTTCTTC. Residues: CASSDVQGRGEQFF.

The chain joins TRBV29-1 to TRBJ2-5, with unresolved D. V was cut by 4 bases and J by 4 bases, with 4 bases left in between. The CDR3 totals 10 residues. CDR1 SQVTM and CDR2 ANQGSEA come from the germline V gene. CDR3 loop: CSVVGETQYF. The CDR3 DNA is TGCAGCGTTGTCGGAGAGACCCAGTACTTC.

The rearrangement uses TRBV19 and TRBJ2-5; 12 bases line up with TRBD2. Germline-derived CDR1 and CDR2 are LNHDA and SQIVND (reference sequence). The CDR3 totals 15 residues. V lost 7 bases, J lost 4 bases, and 7 bases stayed unmatched. The CDR3 sequence: CASTPSGGAGETQYF. The CDR3, as DNA: TGTGCCAGTACCCCTAGCGGGGGGGCCGGAGAGACCCAGTACTTC.

The chain links TRBV3-1 (or the pseudogene TRBV3-2) to TRBJ2-1; TRBD2 aligns across 8 bases. Germline values: CDR1 LGHDT, CDR2 YNNKEL (reference sequence). The CDR3 loop spans 20 amino acids. The V segment lost 1 base and the J segment 0 bases; nucleotides outside the gene matches: 14. The chain's CDR3 is CASSQASRGLVSSSYNEQFF. The DNA of the CDR3 is TGTGCCAGCAGCCAAGCTAGCCGGGGACTAGTGTCGAGCTCCTACAATGAGCAGTTCTTC.

V usage is TRBV12-3 or TRBV12-4 and J usage is TRBJ2-1, with a weak D call TRBD1 (6 bases). V was cut by 1 base and J by 8 bases, with 9 bases left in between. The CDR3 totals 13 residues. The CDR3: CASSLDTGYEQFF. The DNA for the CDR3 is TGTGCCAGCAGTTTAGACACAGGGTATGAGCAGTTCTTC.

This chain links TRBV2 with TRBJ1-2; TRBD1 matches at 7 bases. With 3 bases clipped from V and 4 bases from J, the junction kept 5 bases outside the gene matches. There are 14 residues in the CDR3. The germline gives CDR1 SNHLY, CDR2 FYNNEI. CDR3 sequence reads: CASSETGTGYGYTF. In nucleotides, the CDR3 is TGTGCCAGCAGTGAGACAGGGACGGGCTATGGCTACACCTTC. The full variable domain, rest sourced from reference TRBV2 and TRBJ1-2, is EPEVTQTPSHQVTQMGQEVILRCVPISNHLYFYWYRQILGQKVEFLVSFYNNEISEKSEIFDDQFSVERPDGSNFTLKIRSTKLEDSAMYFCASSETGTGYGYTFGSGTRLTVV.

This sequence joins TRBV7-2 and TRBJ1-1, with D perhaps TRBD1 (5 bases). The V end was cut by 7 bases, the J end by 0 bases, with 12 bases between. CDR1 and CDR2 from the germline V gene are SGHTA and FQGNSA. The CDR3 covers 14 residues. Written as DNA, the CDR3 is TGTGCCAGCACCCGGCTAGGGGTGAACACTGAAGCTTTCTTT. Translated: CASTRLGVNTEAFF.

The CDR3 protein is CASSTTDRENEAFF. The CDR3 coding sequence is TGTGCCAGCTCAACGACGGACAGGGAGAATGAAGCTTTCTTT. The V and J genes are TRBV18 and TRBJ1-1, with 8 bases fitting TRBD1. CDR1 is KGHSH and CDR2 is LQKENI in the germline V gene. This CDR3 is 14 amino acids long. V shed 5 bases and J 7 bases; nucleotides not matched to a gene: 9.

The rearrangement links TRBV29-1 to TRBJ2-1; 8 nucleotides agree with TRBD2. The CDR3 has 15 residues. Trimming took 4 bases from V and 3 from J; bases not matched to a gene: 8. Germline V lookup: CDR1 SQVTM, CDR2 ANQGSEA. CDR3 sequence (DNA): TGCAGCGTTGTACCTCCCGGGGGGGACTACAATGAGCAGTTCTTC. It codes for CSVVPPGGDYNEQFF.

The chain carries TRBV7-8 and TRBJ1-5; 12 positions agree with TRBD1. The length of the CDR3 is 16 residues. Germline loops: CDR1 SGHVS, CDR2 FQNEAQ. V lost 2 bases, J lost 4 bases, and 3 bases stayed unmatched. The CDR3: CASSLRGQGANQPQHF. In nucleotides, the CDR3 is TGTGCCAGCAGCTTAAGGGGACAGGGGGCAAATCAGCCCCAGCATTTT.

This rearrangement joins TRBV6-5 to TRBJ2-7; 7 bases align to TRBD2. The CDR3 spans 15 residues. Germline assignment: CDR1 MNHEY and CDR2 SVGAGI. Losses at the gene ends were 6 bases for V and 4 bases for J; bases not matched to a gene: 12. As DNA, the CDR3 is TGTGCCAGCAGCCGGCCGGGGAGGGGCGGGTACGAGCAGTACTTC. Translation: CASSRPGRGGYEQYF.

This chain connects TRBV19 to TRBJ1-2; no definite D call. With 7 bases removed from V and 3 bases from J, the gap between germline ends came to 12 bases. Per germline, CDR1 LNHDA and CDR2 SQIVND (reference sequence). The CDR3 is made up of 13 amino acids. CDR3 region: CASIGKQYYGYTF. Written as DNA, the CDR3 is TGTGCCAGTATTGGCAAACAATACTATGGCTACACCTTC.

The DNA of the CDR3 is TGTGCCAGCAGCGGCCGGGACAGCCAAAATGAAAAACTGTTTTTT. This gives the protein CASSGRDSQNEKLFF. This sequence joins TRBV9 and TRBJ1-4, with 7 bases that match TRBD1. CDR3 length equals 15 residues. J lost 5 bases, V lost 3 bases, and 7 bases had no gene match. In germline, CDR1 is SGDLS, CDR2 YYNGEE.

The rearrangement joins TRBV24-1 to TRBJ2-2; 10 positions match TRBD1. Germline lookup yields CDR1 KGHDR and CDR2 SFDVKD. Unmatched junction bases numbered 4, after V lost 4 bases and J lost 6 bases. This CDR3 comprises 15 residues. CDR3 residues: CATSDPGQGSGELFF. The CDR3 region has the DNA TGTGCCACCAGTGACCCGGGACAGGGGTCCGGGGAGCTGTTTTTT.

The V and J genes are TRBV9 and TRBJ1-1, with TRBD1 matching 7 bases. Unmatched junction bases numbered 4, after V lost 4 bases and J lost 4 bases. Germline CDR1 reads SGDLS; CDR2 reads YYNGEE. The CDR3 is made up of 13 amino acids. CDR3 sequence (DNA): TGTGCCAGCAGCCCAGGGGGGAGCACTGAAGCTTTCTTT. Encoded protein: CASSPGGSTEAFF.